The 21 T cell receptor beta chains below all came from one sample that was sequenced in a study of blood T cells in healthy people across ages. A J-beta primer mix and a sample-barcoded 5' primer were used in a second PCR of about 7 to 12 cycles. Each CDR3 protein gets one entry after TCRdb re-called the 5' RACE reads with MiXCR. The sample comprises 550,000 to 800,000 distinct CDR3 sequences, roughly 30% of which are singletons, and approximately 15% rests with the top ten. The sequenced sample consisted of blood. Receptor source: a woman older than 75 in good health.

The chain combines TRBV25-1 with TRBJ1-1, with D perhaps TRBD1 (6 bases). The V gene lost 2 bases and the J gene lost 0 bases, with 10 bases spanning the gap. The germline gives CDR1 MGHDK, CDR2 SYGVNS. CDR3 length equals 15 residues. The CDR3 here is CASSEQRGLNTEAFF. CDR3 DNA: TGTGCCAGCAGTGAACAACGGGGGCTGAACACTGAAGCTTTCTTT. The variable domain in full, with the rest retrieved from reference TRBV25-1 and TRBJ1-1, is EADIYQTPRYLVIGTGKKITLECSQTMGHDKMYWYQQDPGMELHLIHYSYGVNSTEKGDLSSESTVSRIRTEHFPLTLESARPSHTSQYLCASSEQRGLNTEAFFGQGTRLTVV.

Ten or more counts support this clonotype. The chain links TRBV28 to TRBJ2-1; D may match TRBD1 or TRBD2 (6 bases each). The CDR3 spans 14 residues. Germline V gene data show CDR1 as MDHEN and CDR2 as SYDVKM. The V end lost 8 bases, the J end lost 6 bases, and 17 bases lay between the germline ends. The CDR3 reads CASFWGAGTNEQFF. The CDR3 DNA reads as TGTGCCAGCTTTTGGGGGGCAGGGACCAATGAGCAGTTCTTC.

This clonotype was picked up many times. The rearrangement links TRBV6-1 to TRBJ2-5; the match to TRBD2 covers 10 bases. Germline loops: CDR1 MNHNS, CDR2 SASEGT. Unmatched junction bases numbered 9, after V lost 4 bases and J lost 4 bases. The CDR3 loop spans 16 amino acids. This chain's CDR3 is CASSVGETSGRETQYF. The DNA for the CDR3 is TGTGCCAGCAGTGTCGGGGAGACTAGCGGGCGAGAGACCCAGTACTTC.

In regard to this clonotype: This may stem from a read error, because a much larger clone lies one nucleotide away. The chain couples TRBV7-2 to TRBJ1-1, with TRBD1 as a possible D gene (5 bases). V shed 3 bases and J shed 10 bases, with 15 bases lying between them. Germline V lookup: CDR1 SGHTA, CDR2 FQGNSA. The CDR3 extends over 13 amino acids. The CDR3 nucleotides are TGTGCCAGCAGCTTGGGACGCCGATCGAGAGCTTTCTTT. Protein sequence: CASSLGRRSRAFF.

The rearrangement links TRBV7-6 to TRBJ2-2, with TRBD2 identical over 7 bases. CDR1 and CDR2 (germline): SGHVS, FNYEAQ. This CDR3 is built from 15 residues. The V and J ends lost 5 bases and 1 base, in that order; junction bases with no gene match: 4. The DNA of the CDR3 is TGTGCCAGCAGCGGAGCGGGGCGGAACACCGGGGAGCTGTTTTTT. It translates to CASSGAGRNTGELFF.

The chain combines TRBV2 with TRBJ1-5; D ambiguous. Trimming left V 0 bases short and J 7 bases short, with 4 bases between. CDR1 and CDR2 (germline): SNHLY, FYNNEI. CDR3 length: 12 residues. The CDR3 region is CASSEAHQPQHF. Here the CDR3 DNA reads TGTGCCAGCAGTGAAGCACACCAGCCCCAGCATTTT.

This clonotype was recorded at least ten times. CDR3 DNA: TGTGCCAGCAGTTTAGGATTCGGGACAGGGACCTACGAGCAGTACTTC. This encodes CASSLGFGTGTYEQYF. The rearrangement uses TRBV27 and TRBJ2-7, with 9 bases identical to TRBD1. The CDR3 sequence is 16 residues long. The J segment lost 2 bases and the V segment lost 2 bases, leaving 7 bases of the junction unmatched. The germline CDR1 and CDR2 sequences are MNHEY and SMNVEV (reference sequence).

This clonotype was seen ten or more times. This clone may be a read error of a much larger clone one base away. V usage is TRBV25-1 and J usage is TRBJ2-7, with D perhaps TRBD2 (5 bases). The CDR3 length is 13 residues. V shed 8 bases and J shed 5 bases, with 16 bases lying between them. CDR1 is MGHDK, CDR2 SYGVNS, per germline. In DNA form, the CDR3 reads TGTGCCAGCGCCCATTCGGGGTGGGACGAGCAGTACTTC. This gives the protein CASAHSGWDEQYF.

On this clonotype: This may arise from a read error, as a much more abundant clone is one base away. The genes are TRBV5-6 and TRBJ1-2; TRBD1 might be the D (5 bases). The CDR3 has 15 residues. Germline-derived CDR1 and CDR2 are SGHDT and YYEEEE. This CDR3 is CASSLAGGANYGYIF. CDR3 bases: TGTGCCAGCAGCTTGGCCGGTGGGGCCAACTATGGCTACATCTTC. The full variable domain, completed using reference TRBV5-6 and TRBJ1-2, is DAGVTQSPTHLIKTRGQQVTLRCSPKSGHDTVSWYQQALGQGPQFIFQYYEEEERQRGNFPDRFSGHQFPNYSSELNVNALLLGDSALYLCASSLAGGANYGYIFGSGTRLTVV.

This clonotype was found many times. V and J are TRBV20-1 and TRBJ2-3; tentative D call: TRBD1 (5 bases). The germline V and J ends were trimmed by 2 bases and 5 bases, with 11 bases remaining between them. CDR3 size: 13 residues. Germline-derived CDR1 and CDR2 are DFQATT and SNEGSKA (reference sequence). CDR3 in DNA: TGCAGTGCTAGATCAGCTAGGGGAGATACGCAGTATTTT. Translation gives CSARSARGDTQYF.

In this sample, this clonotype turned up once. The chain links TRBV28 to TRBJ2-5, with D perhaps being TRBD1 or TRBD2 (5 bases each). This CDR3 is built from 14 residues. Between the trimmed V and J ends, which lost 2 bases and 11 bases, there was a span of 18 bases. CDR1 is MDHEN and CDR2 is SYDVKM in the germline V gene. The CDR3 sequence is CASSLVGVMEEQYF. The DNA for the CDR3 is TGTGCCAGCAGTTTAGTGGGGGTCATGGAGGAGCAGTACTTC.

With regard to this clonotype: Given a much more abundant clone one base away, this may be a read error. CDR3 sequence reads: CASSFGVTDTQYF. In nucleotides, the CDR3 is TGTGCCAGCAGCTTTGGGGTCACAGATACGCAGTATTTT. The V and J genes are TRBV7-9 and TRBJ2-3, with unresolved D. CDR1 is SEHNR and CDR2 is FQNEAQ in the germline V gene (reference sequence). The CDR3 length is 13 residues. With 3 bases removed from V and 2 bases from J, the gap between germline ends came to 6 bases.

On this clonotype itself: One junction end does not reproduce the germline sequence, and a read error may be involved. V and J are TRBV9 and TRBJ1-5; 10 bases line up with TRBD1. CDR3 length: 15 residues. Germline assignment: CDR1 SGDLS and CDR2 YYNGEE. For the CDR3, the DNA is TGTGCCAGCAGCGTCGGGACAGGGGAAGGTCAGCCCCGGCATTTT. This sequence encodes CASSVGTGEGQPRHF.

The chain carries TRBV5-1 and TRBJ1-3; D remains ambiguous. V dropped 7 bases and J dropped 2 bases, with 4 bases sitting between them. Germline CDR1 is SGHRS and CDR2 is YFSETQ. The CDR3 contains 11 residues. CDR3 loop: CASQTGNTIYF. The CDR3, as DNA: TGCGCCAGCCAAACTGGAAACACCATATATTTT.

This clonotype was detected many times. The rearrangement links TRBV7-3 to TRBJ2-1, with 9 bases identical to TRBD1. The trim removed 1 base at V and 2 bases at J, leaving 6 bases unmatched. The CDR3 is made up of 17 amino acids. Germline-derived CDR1 and CDR2 are SGHTA and FQGTGA. The CDR3 loop reads CASSLRGGTGTYNEQFF. The CDR3 bases are TGTGCCAGCAGCTTAAGAGGAGGGACAGGGACCTACAATGAGCAGTTCTTC.

This clonotype has at least ten counts. The chain couples TRBV12-3 or TRBV12-4 to TRBJ2-3; 7 bases are a match to TRBD2. Trimming removed 7 bases from V and 1 base from J; junction bases left unmatched: 8. This CDR3 region has 15 residues. The CDR3 loop is CASKESGGRTDTQYF. CDR3 DNA: TGTGCCAGCAAAGAGTCGGGGGGACGCACAGATACGCAGTATTTT.

At least ten counts were recorded for this clonotype. The chain has TRBV20-1 and TRBJ1-4; tentative D call: TRBD1 (6 bases). There are 14 residues in the CDR3. Per germline, CDR1 DFQATT and CDR2 SNEGSKA (reference sequence). V lost 6 bases and J 8 bases, leaving 19 bases between the germline ends. CDR3 nucleotide sequence: TGCAGTGCCCCTGAAACAGGGAGGGCGGAAAAACTGTTTTTT. Translating it yields CSAPETGRAEKLFF.

This clonotype was counted only a few times. The chain links TRBV7-2 to TRBJ1-4; 10 bases are a match to TRBD1. Trimming took 5 bases from V and 5 from J; bases not matched to a gene: 5. The CDR3 extends over 15 amino acids. CDR1 and CDR2 (germline): SGHTA, FQGNSA. The CDR3, as DNA: TGTGCCAGCAGCGCATCGGGACAGGGGAATGAAAAACTGTTTTTT. As protein: CASSASGQGNEKLFF.

This clonotype was detected many times. The genes are TRBV7-6 and TRBJ1-2; 7 nucleotides agree with TRBD1. Trimming took 5 bases from V and 4 from J; bases not matched to a gene: 10. CDR3 length: 15 residues. Per the germline V gene, CDR1 is SGHVS and CDR2 is FNYEAQ. The CDR3 protein is CASSPEAGGLYGYTF. The CDR3 coding sequence is TGTGCCAGCAGCCCGGAGGCAGGGGGGCTCTATGGCTACACCTTC.

This clonotype was observed at least ten times. This chain links TRBV5-1 with TRBJ2-3; D remains ambiguous. This CDR3 spans 16 amino acids. CDR1 and CDR2 from the germline V gene are SGHRS and YFSETQ. The ends were cut back, 1 base at V and 0 bases at J, with 12 bases in the middle. CDR3 nucleotides: TGCGCCAGCAGCTTGAGCATAGACTCTAGCACAGATACGCAGTATTTT. This sequence encodes CASSLSIDSSTDTQYF.

In its sample, this clonotype was seen many times. V usage is TRBV7-9 and J usage is TRBJ2-1; D might be TRBD2 (6 bases). The V end was cut by 5 bases, the J end by 0 bases, with 11 bases between. Germline CDR1 reads SEHNR; CDR2 reads FQNEAQ (reference sequence). The CDR3 is 15 amino acids. The DNA of the CDR3 is TGTGCCAGCAGCCCGGGACTCACCTCCTACAATGAGCAGTTCTTC. Its translation is CASSPGLTSYNEQFF.